A selection of T cell receptor beta chains follows, all from one sample in a study of type 1 regulatory T cells. Their cognate antigens are unknown. TCRdb analysed the reads with MiXCR anew, one entry per CDR3 protein. This table has about 23,000 distinct CDR3 sequences, roughly 45% appearing once. Source material: cultured T cells, either the whole culture or a sorted T cell fraction (not recorded which). These receptors originate from a human donor in good health. CDR3s include the opening cysteine and the closing phenylalanine or tryptophan. The order of the fields is J gene, D gene, CDR3 length, V gene, clone size, CDR3 DNA, CDR3 protein. D genes are given only for firm matches. The size field is filled for only some rows; it gives once, few, many or a size class.

TRBJ1-5,-,15,TRBV28,many,TGTGCCAGCAGGGGCCGTCCCGGGGGCAATCAGCCCCAGCATTTT,CASRGRPGGNQPQHF
TRBJ1-1,-,11,TRBV20-1,medium-sized,TGCAATGCGGGGGGGAACACTGAAGCTTTCTTT,CNAGGNTEAFF
TRBJ1-4,-,15,TRBV5-1,-,TGCGCCAGCAGCTCAGGGGTACTGAGGGAAGAAAAACTGTTTTTT,CASSSGVLREEKLFF
TRBJ2-5,-,14,TRBV7-9,-,TGTGCCAGCAGCTTAGGGTCGGGTGGTGAGACCCAGTACTTC,CASSLGSGGETQYF
TRBJ1-2,-,13,TRBV7-8,once,TGTGCCAGCAGCCCAACACGGGGCCAAGGCTACACCTTC,CASSPTRGQGYTF
TRBJ2-2,TRBD2,18,TRBV19,-,TGTGCCAGTAGTATAATGGGACTAGCGGGGGTCGGCACCGGGGAGCTGTTTTTT,CASSIMGLAGVGTGELFF
TRBJ2-2,TRBD2,19,TRBV9,few,TGTGCCAGCAGCGGGCGTCAGACTAGCGGGGGGCTCCTTACCGGGGAGCTGTTTTTT,CASSGRQTSGGLLTGELFF
TRBJ1-2,-,12,TRBV4-2,medium-sized,TGTGCCAGCAGCTCTGACGCCTATGGCTACACCTTC,CASSSDAYGYTF
TRBJ1-2,-,12,TRBV6-6,-,TGTGCCAGCAGAGAGGGAAACTATGGCTACACCTTC,CASREGNYGYTF
TRBJ1-2,-,13,TRBV5-1,once,TGCGCCAGCAGACTGACCGAAGTCTATGGCTACACCTTC,CASRLTEVYGYTF
TRBJ2-5,TRBD1,14,TRBV3-1,-,TGTGCCAGCAGCCGAGGGACAGGTCAAGAGACCCAGTACTTC,CASSRGTGQETQYF
TRBJ2-3,TRBD1,16,TRBV6-5,few,TGTGCCAGCAGTTTGAGGACAGGGGGCGCGAGGTATACGCAGTATTTT,CASSLRTGGARYTQYF
TRBJ2-2,-,15,TRBV12-3/TRBV12-4,-,TGTGCCAGCAGACGGACTCACCGGGGCACCGGGGAGCTGTTTTTT,CASRRTHRGTGELFF
TRBJ1-2,-,15,TRBV6-5,many,TGTGCCAGCAGATCCACGGGAGGGCAGAGAGGTGGCTACACCTTC,CASRSTGGQRGGYTF